This entry lists 15 T cell receptor beta chains sequenced from one sample in a study of shared clonotypes between healthy human individuals. TCRdb's table, derived via immunoSEQ multiplex PCR, lists solely in-frame clones and lacks some. This sample yields some 2,500,000 clones, of which roughly 92% are seen a single time; 0.37% belongs to the top ten. Sequenced material: naive CD4+ T cells from PBMCs. As to subset: CD45RA+ positively selected. Every receptor here comes from a man younger than 35 in good health. Some clones in this sample may be carry-over from other donors' samples.

The gene calls are TRBV28 and TRBJ2-2; the D gene is possibly TRBD1 (6 bases). V was trimmed by 5 bases and J by 2 bases, leaving 9 bases between them. Germline values: CDR1 MDHEN, CDR2 SYDVKM. The length of the CDR3 is 14 residues. Here the CDR3 reads CASSRGINTGELFF. The CDR3 DNA follows: TGTGCCAGCAGTAGGGGGATTAACACCGGGGAGCTGTTTTTT. The whole variable domain, filled in from reference TRBV28 and TRBJ2-2, reads DVKVTQSSRYLVKRTGEKVFLECVQDMDHENMFWYRQDPGLGLRLIYFSYDVKMKEKGDIPEGYSVSREKKERFSLILESASTNQTSMYLCASSRGINTGELFFGEGSRLTVL.

The chain couples TRBV19 to TRBJ2-4, with TRBD1 matching over 7 bases. This CDR3 has 13 residues. Trimming took 6 bases from V and 4 from J; bases not matched to a gene: 3. Germline CDR1 reads LNHDA; CDR2 reads SQIVND (reference sequence). CDR3 bases: TGTGCCAGTAGCCCGGACAGGAAAAACATTCAGTACTTC. Amino acid sequence: CASSPDRKNIQYF.

V is TRBV28 and J is TRBJ1-2; D gene uncertain. This CDR3 comprises 14 residues. V shed 3 bases and J shed 3 bases, with 11 bases lying between them. From germline, CDR1 is MDHEN and CDR2 SYDVKM. This chain's CDR3 is CASSFGSAHYGYTF. CDR3 in DNA: TGTGCCAGCAGTTTTGGGTCTGCCCACTATGGCTACACCTTC.

The chain recombines TRBV4-1 with TRBJ2-7; possible D gene TRBD2, 6 bases. V shed 6 bases and J shed 0 bases, with 12 bases lying between them. CDR3 length: 14 amino acids. Germline lookup yields CDR1 MGHRA and CDR2 YSYEKL. The CDR3 loop is CASRRWEDSYEQYF. CDR3 in DNA: TGCGCCAGCAGACGGTGGGAGGACTCCTACGAGCAGTACTTC.

CDR3 loop: CASSVGPTSPHEQYF. CDR3 nucleotide sequence: TGTGCCAGCAGCGTGGGGCCAACATCCCCCCACGAGCAGTACTTC. The chain links TRBV9 to TRBJ2-7; D may be TRBD1 (5 bases). V lost 2 bases to trimming and J lost 5 bases, with 17 bases between them. The CDR3 extends over 15 amino acids. Germline CDR1 reads SGDLS; CDR2 reads YYNGEE.

This chain joins TRBV28 and TRBJ2-5, with a weak D call TRBD1 (5 bases). Germline V gene sequence: CDR1 MDHEN, CDR2 SYDVKM. The CDR3 spans 18 residues. Between the trimmed V and J ends, which lost 3 bases and 2 bases, there was a span of 22 bases. In nucleotides, the CDR3 is TGTGCCAGCAGTTTTCGGAGAGCAGAAGGGGTTAGACAAGAGACCCAGTACTTC. It is translated as CASSFRRAEGVRQETQYF.

This chain uses TRBV19 with TRBJ1-5; TRBD1 agrees at 7 bases. CDR1 is LNHDA, CDR2 SQIVND, per germline (reference sequence). The CDR3 is 15 amino acids. The V and J ends lost 3 bases and 6 bases, in that order; junction bases with no gene match: 8. CDR3 DNA: TGTGCCAGTAGTATCGGCCAGGGGGTGGGTCAGCCCCAGCATTTT. Translated, it gives CASSIGQGVGQPQHF.

The gene calls are TRBV2 and TRBJ2-7, with TRBD2 as a possible D gene (6 bases). The CDR3 spans 14 residues. Germline values: CDR1 SNHLY, CDR2 FYNNEI. Trimming shortened V by 9 bases and J by 1 base, and 16 bases separated the two germline ends. The CDR3 here is CASSYDGGSYEQYF. The CDR3 nucleotides read TGTGCCAGTTCCTACGACGGGGGATCCTACGAGCAGTACTTC.

In DNA form, the CDR3 reads TGCGCCAGCAGCCTTGGGACAGGACGACCCTATAGCACAGATACGCAGTATTTT. Amino acids: CASSLGTGRPYSTDTQYF. This chain connects TRBV5-1 to TRBJ2-3, with 8 bases fitting TRBD1. The CDR3 loop spans 18 amino acids. Per germline, CDR1 SGHRS and CDR2 YFSETQ. V lost 4 bases to trimming and J lost 0 bases; unmatched junction nucleotides: 13.

The CDR3 region is CASSPRALVPNYGYTF. CDR3 nucleotides: TGTGCCAGCAGTCCCCGGGCCCTAGTTCCCAACTATGGCTACACCTTC. V gene TRBV27 combines with J gene TRBJ1-2; D gene unclear. The CDR3 contains 16 residues. CDR1 is MNHEY, CDR2 SMNVEV, per germline (reference sequence). Trimming stripped 5 bases from V and 2 bases from J, with 18 bases between.

The chain uses TRBV10-1 and TRBJ1-1; 9 nucleotides match TRBD1. CDR1 is WNHNN, CDR2 SYGVQD, per germline (reference sequence). CDR3 length: 18 residues. The J segment lost 1 base and the V segment lost 10 bases, leaving 19 bases of the junction unmatched. This CDR3 reads CANFIVRGTGKTNTEAFF. The CDR3, as DNA: TGCGCCAACTTTATTGTCCGAGGGACAGGGAAGACGAACACTGAAGCTTTCTTT.

V usage is TRBV11-2 and J usage is TRBJ1-2; D remains unclear. Trimming took 4 bases from V and 4 from J, leaving 19 bases between them. This CDR3 region has 16 residues. Germline V lookup: CDR1 SGHAT, CDR2 FQNNGV. In DNA, the CDR3 is TGTGCCAGCAGCTCCCCTGGCACCAGCTGGGGCTATGGCTACACCTTC. Translating it yields CASSSPGTSWGYGYTF.

This rearrangement joins TRBV5-5 to TRBJ2-2; 15 nucleotides match TRBD2. The junction had 4 bases not matched to a gene; V was cut back by 3 bases and J by 7 bases. The CDR3 loop spans 16 amino acids. Germline CDR1 and CDR2: SGHKS and YYEKEE (reference sequence). This chain's CDR3 is CASSWGLAGGIGELFF. CDR3 nucleotide sequence: TGTGCCAGCAGCTGGGGACTAGCGGGAGGTATCGGGGAGCTGTTTTTT.

This clone was recorded only once. Here the CDR3 DNA reads TGTGCCAGCAGCCCTACCTTCACTAGCGGCGTCTACGAGCAGTACTTC. This encodes CASSPTFTSGVYEQYF. The chain uses TRBV7-8 and TRBJ2-7; 8 nucleotides line up with TRBD2. The V and J ends lost 5 bases and 3 bases, in that order; junction bases with no gene match: 12. This CDR3 has 16 residues. Germline CDR1 SGHVS, CDR2 FQNEAQ.

CDR3 nucleotide sequence: TGTGCCAGCGGAACTACAGGGATTTCTGGAAACACCATATATTTT. Translating it yields CASGTTGISGNTIYF. This chain connects TRBV25-1 to TRBJ1-3; possibly TRBD1 for D (6 bases). Germline V gene data show CDR1 as MGHDK and CDR2 as SYGVNS. Trimming left V 8 bases short and J 1 base short, with 15 bases between. This CDR3 has 15 residues.